This record looks at one T cell receptor (beta chain) sequence and its context. The sample comes from a study of blood T cell repertoires in COVID-19. In the study overall: The United States, Italy and Spain were the sources of the acute and convalescent COVID-19 samples. Sources were T cells, B-cell-depleted T cells, or PBMCs; the material itself was cDNA or gDNA.

With V trimmed by 7 bases and J by 7 bases, 7 bases remained unmatched. Germline loops: CDR1 SQVTM, CDR2 ANQGSEA. The length of the CDR3 is 13 residues. Per the original methods: Reference gene primer amplification gave estimated nucleated cell counts. TCRdb keeps only in-frame clones here, not all; method: immunoSEQ multiplex PCR. From that table come the V and J calls and clone size; the DNA was used to work out D and trimming. The sample has 250,000 or so clones; around 80% are singletons. The specimen was peripheral blood. The chain uses TRBV29-1 and TRBJ1-6; 7 bases agree with TRBD1. This receptor was identified in a woman under 30 with acute or convalescent COVID-19. The CDR3 here is CSARTGGNSPLHF. In nucleotides, the CDR3 is TGCAGCGCCAGGACAGGAGGGAATTCACCCCTCCACTTT.